Each of the 29 T cell receptor beta chains below was sequenced from the same sample in a study of vaccination effects on CD4 cells after COVID-19. Having been cultured for less than 12 days, the cells underwent CD4+ T cell isolation. Some clones are missing from TCRdb's copy, which holds only in-frame ones; the method was immunoSEQ multiplex PCR. This table holds approximately 45,000 clones, 60% to 80% found once. Antigens for these TCRs are unknown. The source was CD4+ T cells from PBMCs cultured without peptide, collected before COVID-19 vaccination. These receptors came from a human donor who had a prior SARS-CoV-2 infection.

CDR3 sequence: CASSRGNQPQHF. The CDR3 nucleotides are TGTGCCAGCAGTAGGGGCAATCAGCCCCAGCATTTT. The chain is built from TRBV2 and TRBJ1-5; D gene uncertain. This CDR3 region has 12 residues. The germline CDR1 and CDR2 sequences are SNHLY and FYNNEI. Trimming left V 5 bases short and J 2 bases short, with 4 bases between.

The rearrangement joins TRBV5-1 to TRBJ2-3; a weak D match, TRBD1 (5 bases). Trimming cost V 2 bases and J 1 base, with 8 bases left between them. The CDR3 is 14 residues long. Germline V gene sequence: CDR1 SGHRS, CDR2 YFSETQ. The CDR3 region is CASSFLQGTDTQYF. DNA of the CDR3: TGCGCCAGCAGCTTTTTACAGGGCACAGATACGCAGTATTTT.

The chain is built from TRBV6-5 and TRBJ2-3; D remains unclear. CDR1 and CDR2 (germline): MNHEY, SVGAGI. This CDR3 spans 15 amino acids. V was cut by 6 bases and J by 5 bases, with 18 bases left in between. The CDR3 DNA sequence: TGTGCCAGCAGGGCCCGGGCCAGCCCGGGAGATACGCAGTATTTT. This sequence encodes CASRARASPGDTQYF.

This clone was observed a few times. The chain carries TRBV11-2 and TRBJ1-5, with TRBD1 matching over 8 bases. CDR1 is SGHAT and CDR2 is FQNNGV in the germline V gene. This CDR3 is 14 amino acids long. After removal of 3 bases from V and 7 bases from J, the junction contained 5 bases not matched to a gene. The CDR3 DNA follows: TGTGCCAGCAGCTTCGACAGGGGTGGCCAGCCCCAGCATTTT. Translating gives CASSFDRGGQPQHF.

This chain's CDR3 is CASSQVGGNTEAFF. Here the CDR3 DNA reads TGTGCCAGCAGCCAAGTGGGAGGGAACACTGAAGCTTTCTTT. The V gene is TRBV14, the J gene TRBJ1-1; the D is unclear. The length of the CDR3 is 14 residues. The germline gives CDR1 SGHDN, CDR2 FVKESK. V lost 1 base to trimming and J lost 1 base, with 7 bases between them.

The CDR3 DNA reads TGCGCCAGCACTTTTTCTGGTGAGCAGTTCTTC. This encodes CASTFSGEQFF. V is TRBV5-1 and J is TRBJ2-1, with unresolved D. V was clipped by 6 bases and J by 9 bases, with 10 bases between them. CDR1 SGHRS and CDR2 YFSETQ come from the germline V gene. This CDR3 is 11 amino acids long.

This chain connects TRBV6-5 to TRBJ1-1; D is uncertain. The germline CDR1 and CDR2 sequences are MNHEY and SVGAGI. Deletions cut 5 bases from V and 0 bases from J, with 7 bases between. The CDR3 covers 13 residues. CDR3 protein: CASSNILNTEAFF. In DNA, the CDR3 is TGTGCCAGCAGTAATATATTGAACACTGAAGCTTTCTTT.

The chain joins TRBV30 to TRBJ1-5; the D gene is possibly TRBD1 (5 bases). V was cut by 8 bases and J by 4 bases, with 15 bases left in between. CDR3 length: 13 residues. The germline V gene encodes CDR1 GTSNPN and CDR2 SVGIG (reference sequence). CDR3 coding DNA: TGTGCCGGGGGGGGTAAGGGAAATCAGCCCCAGCATTTT. It is translated as CAGGGKGNQPQHF.

The CDR3 region has the DNA TGTGCCAGCGGCGAACCGGGACATATGTACTTC. Amino acid sequence: CASGEPGHMYF. The chain is built from TRBV9 and TRBJ2-7, with a weak D call TRBD1 (6 bases). Trimming shortened V by 7 bases and J by 12 bases, and 17 bases separated the two germline ends. The CDR3 spans 11 residues. In germline, CDR1 is SGDLS, CDR2 YYNGEE. Full variable domain (missing parts from reference TRBV9 and TRBJ2-7): DSGVTQTPKHLITATGQRVTLRCSPRSGDLSVYWYQQSLDQGLQFLIQYYNGEERAKGNILERFSAQQFPDLHSELNLSSLELGDSALYFCASGEPGHMYFGPGTRLTVT.

The J gene is TRBJ1-2, the V gene TRBV13; D is possibly TRBD1 (6 bases). Germline CDR1 is PRHDT and CDR2 is FYEKMQ (reference sequence). The CDR3 consists of 15 residues. Trimming left V 5 bases short and J 4 bases short, with 17 bases between. For the CDR3, the DNA is TGTGCCAGCAGCCCATTATCGACAGGCGCCTATGGCTACACCTTC. Protein: CASSPLSTGAYGYTF. Full variable domain (outside the CDR3, taken from reference TRBV13 and TRBJ1-2): AAGVIQSPRHLIKEKRETATLKCYPIPRHDTVYWYQQGPGQDPQFLISFYEKMQSDKGSIPDRFSAQQFSDYHSELNMSSLELGDSALYFCASSPLSTGAYGYTFGSGTRLTVV.

The gene calls are TRBV19 and TRBJ1-1, with D unclear. V was pared by 5 bases and J by 4 bases, with 17 bases between. CDR3 size: 15 residues. The V gene's germline CDR1 is LNHDA and CDR2 SQIVND (reference sequence). The DNA of the CDR3 is TGTGCCAGTAGTCCAGCCTTCAGTGGTGGCACTGAAGCTTTCTTT. Its translation is CASSPAFSGGTEAFF.

V gene TRBV9 combines with J gene TRBJ1-3; 7 nucleotides align to TRBD1. This CDR3 has 14 residues. Germline CDR1 and CDR2: SGDLS and YYNGEE. Trimming took 0 bases from V and 4 from J; bases not matched to a gene: 1. The DNA of the CDR3 is TGTGCCAGCAGCGTAGACAGGGGAGGAAACACCATATATTTT. Residues: CASSVDRGGNTIYF.

V usage is TRBV4-1 and J usage is TRBJ2-3; no clear D gene. Germline values: CDR1 MGHRA, CDR2 YSYEKL. The V gene lost 4 bases and the J gene lost 4 bases, with 15 bases spanning the gap. The CDR3 covers 15 residues. Written as DNA, the CDR3 is TGCGCCAGCAGCCCCCACCCCCGGGTTCCAGATACGCAGTATTTT. Its translation: CASSPHPRVPDTQYF.

The chain is built from TRBV30 and TRBJ2-2; D is ambiguous. The CDR3 length is 15 residues. Germline loops: CDR1 GTSNPN, CDR2 SVGIG (reference sequence). The V gene lost 1 base and the J gene lost 2 bases, with 11 bases spanning the gap. The CDR3 reads CAWSERIGNTGELFF. CDR3 nucleotide sequence: TGTGCCTGGAGTGAAAGGATTGGAAACACCGGGGAGCTGTTTTTT.

The chain joins TRBV29-1 to TRBJ2-5; 7 bases agree with TRBD1. Germline V gene sequence: CDR1 SQVTM, CDR2 ANQGSEA. The CDR3 runs to 12 residues. V lost 7 bases, J lost 2 bases, and 4 bases stayed unmatched. In nucleotides, the CDR3 is TGCAGCGGCCGGACAGGACAAGAGACCCAGTACTTC. It encodes CSGRTGQETQYF.

The chain has TRBV12-3 or TRBV12-4 and TRBJ2-5; D ambiguous. The V end was cut by 2 bases, the J end by 1 base, with 2 bases between. The CDR3 is 12 residues long. The CDR3: CASSLTQETQYF. CDR3 bases: TGTGCCAGCAGTTTAACCCAAGAGACCCAGTACTTC.

This clone turned up a few times. V gene TRBV12-3 or TRBV12-4 combines with J gene TRBJ2-2; 7 bases line up with TRBD1. The junction had 4 bases not matched to a gene; V was cut back by 5 bases and J by 7 bases. The CDR3 sequence is 13 residues long. CDR3 loop: CASSLQGYGELFF. In DNA form, the CDR3 reads TGTGCCAGCAGTCTACAGGGGTACGGGGAGCTGTTTTTT.

This chain connects TRBV4-1 to TRBJ2-5; D is tentatively TRBD1 or TRBD2 (6 bases each). The CDR3 spans 15 residues. Trimming left V 0 bases short and J 4 bases short, with 12 bases between. The V gene's germline CDR1 is MGHRA and CDR2 YSYEKL. The CDR3 DNA is TGCGCCAGCAGCCAAGATCTTGGGGGGCGAGAGACCCAGTACTTC. Its protein product is CASSQDLGGRETQYF.

V gene TRBV7-3 combines with J gene TRBJ2-5; 12 bases align to TRBD1. CDR3 length: 16 residues. The germline CDR1 and CDR2 sequences are SGHTA and FQGTGA. J gave up 9 bases and V 5 bases, and 13 bases lay outside the gene matches. CDR3 sequence: CASSRIPGQGASAQYF. CDR3 sequence (DNA): TGTGCCAGCAGCCGCATCCCGGGACAGGGGGCGTCGGCCCAGTACTTC.

This clone was seen a handful of times. The CDR3 region has the DNA TGCGCCAGCAGCCTTCGTGGGACTAGCATCGATGAGCAGTTCTTC. Translated: CASSLRGTSIDEQFF. The chain combines TRBV5-1 with TRBJ2-1; TRBD2 matches 9 bases. The CDR3 contains 15 residues. The V gene end was trimmed by 4 bases and the J gene end by 8 bases; junction bases not matched to a gene: 10. Looked up from germline, CDR1 is SGHRS and CDR2 is YFSETQ.

In this sample, this clone turned up once. The rearrangement uses TRBV29-1 and TRBJ2-1; D is ambiguous. The CDR3 has 15 residues. V lost 2 bases and J lost 0, with 11 bases in between. Germline V gene lookup returns CDR1 SQVTM and CDR2 ANQGSEA. DNA for the CDR3: TGCAGCGTTGAAAGGCTTAGTAGCTCCTACAATGAGCAGTTCTTC. This codes for CSVERLSSSYNEQFF.

The chain links TRBV5-4 to TRBJ1-1, with D unresolved. The CDR3 extends over 17 amino acids. CDR1 and CDR2 from the germline V gene are SGHNT and YYREEE (reference sequence). V was cut by 6 bases and J by 3 bases, with 24 bases left in between. CDR3 residues: CASTYKAGITPDTEAFF. The DNA for the CDR3 is TGTGCCAGCACCTATAAGGCGGGAATCACCCCCGACACTGAAGCTTTCTTT. Full variable domain (remainder filled in from reference TRBV5-4 and TRBJ1-1): ETGVTQSPTHLIKTRGQQVTLRCSSQSGHNTVSWYQQALGQGPQFIFQYYREEENGRGNFPPRFSGLQFPNYSSELNVNALELDDSALYLCASTYKAGITPDTEAFFGQGTRLTVV.

The chain links TRBV18 to TRBJ2-7; D tentatively reads TRBD1 or TRBD2 (6 bases each). Germline V gene lookup returns CDR1 KGHSH and CDR2 LQKENI. V was cut by 3 bases and J by 2 bases, with 17 bases left in between. This CDR3 is built from 16 residues. CDR3 nucleotide sequence: TGTGCCAGCTCACCTCTCGGCGGGACAATCCCCTACGAGCAGTACTTC. Translation: CASSPLGGTIPYEQYF.

A remark on this clone: The identical CDR3 is also encoded by other nucleotide sequences in the sample. The chain is built from TRBV18 and TRBJ2-5; no firm D call. The CDR3 covers 11 residues. Germline V gene sequence: CDR1 KGHSH, CDR2 LQKENI. Trimming shortened V by 3 bases and J by 5 bases, and 4 bases separated the two germline ends. The CDR3 bases are TGTGCCAGCTCACCCGGGGAGACCCAGTACTTC. Translating it yields CASSPGETQYF.

About this clone itself: Its ends do not fully match the called genes, so a read error is possible. The gene calls are TRBV5-1 and TRBJ1-3; D is undetermined. The germline V gene encodes CDR1 SGHRS and CDR2 YFSETQ. The CDR3 sequence is 15 residues long. The CDR3 DNA is TGCGCCAGCAGCTTCGGGTCCGCTAGTGGAGACACCATATATTTT. This sequence encodes CASSFGSASGDTIYF.

The CDR3 DNA is TGTGCCAGCTCATCCGGACCACTGATGGGGGGGGGCACTGAAGCTTTCTTT. Translated: CASSSGPLMGGGTEAFF. V is TRBV18 and J is TRBJ1-1, with D tentatively TRBD1 (5 bases). There are 17 residues in the CDR3. Trimming took 5 bases from V and 4 from J, leaving 23 bases between them. CDR1 is KGHSH and CDR2 is LQKENI in the germline V gene.

In this sample, this clone turned up a few times. The rearrangement links TRBV2 to TRBJ2-2; 11 nucleotides line up with TRBD2. Germline V gives CDR1 SNHLY, CDR2 FYNNEI. J gave up 6 bases and V 4 bases, and 4 bases lay outside the gene matches. The CDR3 consists of 15 residues. CDR3 protein: CASSAVAGGPGELFF. In DNA, the CDR3 is TGTGCCAGCAGTGCAGTAGCGGGGGGGCCCGGGGAGCTGTTTTTT. The full variable domain, with the rest looked up from reference TRBV2 and TRBJ2-2, is EPEVTQTPSHQVTQMGQEVILRCVPISNHLYFYWYRQILGQKVEFLVSFYNNEISEKSEIFDDQFSVERPDGSNFTLKIRSTKLEDSAMYFCASSAVAGGPGELFFGEGSRLTVL.

This clone was found once. This chain connects TRBV4-2 to TRBJ2-7; 9 bases align to TRBD1. The CDR3 spans 17 residues. V lost 0 bases and J lost 3; bases outside the gene matches: 9. Germline CDR1 and CDR2: LGHNA and YNFKEQ. The CDR3 nucleotides read TGTGCCAGCAGCCAAGATGATGGACAGGGGATCCACTACGAGCAGTACTTC. Translated: CASSQDDGQGIHYEQYF.

V and J are TRBV5-1 and TRBJ2-7, with D hard to call. V lost 2 bases, J lost 0 bases, and 12 bases lay in between. CDR1 and CDR2 from the germline V gene are SGHRS and YFSETQ. This CDR3 region has 15 residues. The CDR3 bases are TGCGCCAGCAGCTTAGGCCCGTTCCCCTCCTACGAGCAGTACTTC. Amino acid sequence: CASSLGPFPSYEQYF.